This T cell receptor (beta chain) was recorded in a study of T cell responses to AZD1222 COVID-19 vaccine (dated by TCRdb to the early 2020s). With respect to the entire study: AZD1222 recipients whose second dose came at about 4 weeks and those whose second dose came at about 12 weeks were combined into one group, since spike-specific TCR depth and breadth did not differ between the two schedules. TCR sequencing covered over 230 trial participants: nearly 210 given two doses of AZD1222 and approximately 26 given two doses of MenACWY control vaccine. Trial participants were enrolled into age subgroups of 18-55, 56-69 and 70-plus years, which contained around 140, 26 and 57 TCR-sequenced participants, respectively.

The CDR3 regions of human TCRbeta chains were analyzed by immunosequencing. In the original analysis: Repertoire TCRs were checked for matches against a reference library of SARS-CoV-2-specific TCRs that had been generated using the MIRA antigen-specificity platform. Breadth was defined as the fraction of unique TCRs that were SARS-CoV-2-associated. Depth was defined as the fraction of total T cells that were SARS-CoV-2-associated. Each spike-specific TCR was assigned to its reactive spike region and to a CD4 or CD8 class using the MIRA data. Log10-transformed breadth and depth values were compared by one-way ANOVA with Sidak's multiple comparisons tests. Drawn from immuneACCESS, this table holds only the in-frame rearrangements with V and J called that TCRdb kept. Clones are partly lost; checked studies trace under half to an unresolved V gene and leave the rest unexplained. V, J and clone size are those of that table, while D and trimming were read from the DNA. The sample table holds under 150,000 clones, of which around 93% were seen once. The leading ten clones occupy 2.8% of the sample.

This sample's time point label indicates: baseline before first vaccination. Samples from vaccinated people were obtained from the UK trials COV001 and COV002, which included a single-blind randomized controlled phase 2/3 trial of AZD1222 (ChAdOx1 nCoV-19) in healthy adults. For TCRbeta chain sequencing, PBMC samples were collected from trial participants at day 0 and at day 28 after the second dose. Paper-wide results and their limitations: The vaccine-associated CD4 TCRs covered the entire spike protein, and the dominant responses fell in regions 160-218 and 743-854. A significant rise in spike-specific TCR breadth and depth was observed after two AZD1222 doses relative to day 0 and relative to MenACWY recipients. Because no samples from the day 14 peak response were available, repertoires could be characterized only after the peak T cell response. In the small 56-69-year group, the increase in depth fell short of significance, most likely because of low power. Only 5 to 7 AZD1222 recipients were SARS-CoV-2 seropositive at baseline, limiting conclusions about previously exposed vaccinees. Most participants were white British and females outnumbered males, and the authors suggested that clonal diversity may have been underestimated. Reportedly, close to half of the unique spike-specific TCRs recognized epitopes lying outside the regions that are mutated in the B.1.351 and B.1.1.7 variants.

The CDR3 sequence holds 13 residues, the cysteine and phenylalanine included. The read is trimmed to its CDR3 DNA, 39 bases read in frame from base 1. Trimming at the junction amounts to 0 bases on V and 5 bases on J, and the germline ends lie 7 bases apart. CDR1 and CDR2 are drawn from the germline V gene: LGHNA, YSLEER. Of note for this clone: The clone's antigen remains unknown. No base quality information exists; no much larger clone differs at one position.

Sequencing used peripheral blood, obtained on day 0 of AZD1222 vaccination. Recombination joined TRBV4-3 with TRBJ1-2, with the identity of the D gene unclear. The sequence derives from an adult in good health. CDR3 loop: CASSQDLPYGYTF. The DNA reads TGCGCCAGCAGCCAAGATTTACCTTATGGCTACACCTTC.